The 21 T cell receptor beta chains below all came from one sample that was sequenced in a study of metastatic and nonmetastatic thyroid tumors. Before thyroid surgery, none of the patients had received any treatment. MiXCR was used by TCRdb to re-call the PCR reads. The sample has fewer than 40,000 clones; roughly 45% are singletons. The sample consisted of tumor tissue. The receptor source for this set is a male donor with papillary thyroid cancer or a benign thyroid nodule (not recorded which). Some clones in this sample may be carry-over from other donors' samples.

Of note for this clone: The same CDR3 arises from other DNA sequences in this sample as well. The V call is TRBV30, the J call TRBJ1-5; D call uncertain. The CDR3 extends over 12 amino acids. Germline CDR1 and CDR2: GTSNPN and SVGIG (reference sequence). The V end was cut by 0 bases, the J end by 4 bases, with 4 bases between. This CDR3 is CAWSVYNQPQHF. The DNA of the CDR3 is TGTGCCTGGAGTGTTTATAATCAGCCCCAGCATTTT. Together with reference TRBV30 and TRBJ1-5, the CDR3 gives the full variable domain: SQTIHQWPATLVQPVGSPLSLECTVEGTSNPNLYWYRQAAGRGLQLLFYSVGIGQISSEVPQNLSASRPQDRQFILSSKKLLLSDSGFYLCAWSVYNQPQHFGDGTRLSIL.

The gene calls are TRBV15 and TRBJ2-6, with D perhaps matching TRBD2 (6 bases). This CDR3 has 14 residues. The germline V and J ends were trimmed by 3 bases and 3 bases, with 6 bases remaining between them. CDR1 is LNHNV and CDR2 is YYDKDF in the germline V gene (reference sequence). The CDR3 nucleotides read TGTGCCACCAGCAGGGACTATGGGGCCAACGTCCTGACTTTC. Translating it yields CATSRDYGANVLTF.

The chain joins TRBV4-3 to TRBJ2-1, with 9 bases lining up with TRBD1. Germline loops: CDR1 LGHNA, CDR2 YSLEER. With 1 base clipped from V and 5 bases from J, the junction kept 3 bases outside the gene matches. The CDR3 sequence is 15 residues long. The CDR3 bases are TGCGCCAGCAGCCAAGGACAGGGGGGTGACAATGAGCAGTTCTTC. This codes for CASSQGQGGDNEQFF.

The chain is built from TRBV11-3 and TRBJ1-2, with D perhaps TRBD1 (5 bases). This CDR3 is built from 15 residues. Germline CDR1 is SGHNT and CDR2 is YENEEA. V was trimmed by 5 bases and J by 4 bases, leaving 17 bases between them. The CDR3: CASSDAGRTIYGYTF. As DNA, the CDR3 is TGTGCCAGCAGCGATGCGGGACGGACCATCTATGGCTACACCTTC.

This sequence joins TRBV18 and TRBJ1-3; D might be TRBD1 (5 bases). The V gene's germline CDR1 is KGHSH and CDR2 LQKENI. V gave up 3 bases and J gave up 0 bases, with 12 bases separating them. This CDR3 has 16 residues. The CDR3 here is CASSPTRVSSGNTIYF. For the CDR3, the DNA is TGTGCCAGCTCACCGACCAGGGTTAGCTCTGGAAACACCATATATTTT.

The gene calls are TRBV3-1 and TRBJ2-1; the D gene is possibly TRBD2 (5 bases). V was trimmed by 1 base and J by 15 bases, leaving 16 bases between them. Per the germline V gene, CDR1 is LGHDT and CDR2 is YNNKEL (reference sequence). The length of the CDR3 is 13 residues. DNA for the CDR3: TGTGCCAGCAGCCAAGTGCCTAGCACCCCCCCGTTCTTC. Protein: CASSQVPSTPPFF.

In regard to this clone: This is likely a read error, given that the CDR3 carries no conserved phenylalanine or tryptophan at its end. The chain carries TRBV20-1 and TRBJ2-5; 10 bases map to TRBD2. This CDR3 contains 16 residues. Germline values: CDR1 DFQATT, CDR2 SNEGSKA (reference sequence). The V segment lost 0 bases and the J segment 5 bases; nucleotides outside the gene matches: 9. CDR3 coding DNA: TGCAGTGCTAGAGATCCCCTAGCGGGGGAATATGAGACCCAGTACTCC. This encodes CSARDPLAGEYETQYS.

The rearrangement links TRBV20-1 to TRBJ1-2; D might be TRBD1 (5 bases). Trimming took 5 bases from V and 4 from J, leaving 11 bases between them. The CDR3 is 12 residues long. Germline V lookup: CDR1 DFQATT, CDR2 SNEGSKA (reference sequence). The DNA of the CDR3 is TGCAGTGCTGGGACTGTTCGCTATGGCTACACCTTC. It translates to CSAGTVRYGYTF.

This sequence joins TRBV20-1 and TRBJ2-3; tentatively, D is TRBD2 (5 bases). Germline lookup yields CDR1 DFQATT and CDR2 SNEGSKA (reference sequence). V lost 3 bases and J 5 bases, leaving 15 bases between the germline ends. The CDR3 is 14 residues long. The CDR3 nucleotides are TGCAGTGCTAGCCGAGCGGAAGTCCGAGATACGCAGTATTTT. Translating gives CSASRAEVRDTQYF.

The genes are TRBV20-1 and TRBJ2-7; no definite D call. Trimming took 6 bases from V and 8 from J, leaving 11 bases between them. The CDR3 spans 10 residues. CDR1 is DFQATT and CDR2 is SNEGSKA in the germline V gene (reference sequence). The CDR3 region is CSAADNQQYF. CDR3 in DNA: TGCAGTGCGGCGGATAACCAGCAGTACTTC.

This clone was detected once. The chain recombines TRBV5-1 with TRBJ2-1, with a weak D call TRBD1 (6 bases). The CDR3 consists of 14 residues. V was shortened by 4 bases and J by 6 bases, with 14 bases between the two germline ends. Germline loops: CDR1 SGHRS, CDR2 YFSETQ. The CDR3 region is CASSGITGFNEQFF. The CDR3 DNA reads as TGCGCCAGCAGCGGTATAACAGGGTTCAATGAGCAGTTCTTC.

A note on this clone: The same CDR3 can be traced to other DNA sequences in this sample. This chain connects TRBV11-3 to TRBJ2-2; either TRBD1 or TRBD2 may fit D (5 bases each). The CDR3 runs to 14 residues. V was clipped by 6 bases and J by 2 bases, with 10 bases between them. Germline V lookup: CDR1 SGHNT, CDR2 YENEEA. The CDR3 DNA reads TGTGCCAGCAGACGGGACGTCAACACCGGGGAGCTGTTTTTT. Encoded protein: CASRRDVNTGELFF.

The V and J genes are TRBV27 and TRBJ2-1; TRBD2 aligns across 8 bases. Germline lookup yields CDR1 MNHEY and CDR2 SMNVEV (reference sequence). The junction had 9 bases not matched to a gene; V was cut back by 6 bases and J by 8 bases. CDR3 length: 14 residues. CDR3 loop: CASSRAGEGYEQFF. For the CDR3, the DNA is TGTGCCAGCAGCCGAGCGGGAGAAGGGTATGAGCAGTTCTTC.

The gene calls are TRBV6-4 and TRBJ2-3; possibly TRBD2 for D (6 bases). Trimming stripped 1 base from V and 0 bases from J, with 8 bases between. CDR3 length: 15 residues. From germline, CDR1 is MRHNA and CDR2 SNTAGT. CDR3 DNA: TGTGCCAGCAGTGACTTTGCGGGGAGCACAGATACGCAGTATTTT. It specifies CASSDFAGSTDTQYF.

The chain has TRBV6-1 and TRBJ1-1; D is perhaps TRBD1 (5 bases). CDR3 length equals 17 residues. In germline, CDR1 is MNHNS, CDR2 SASEGT. V was trimmed by 1 base and J by 3 bases, leaving 18 bases between them. The CDR3, as DNA: TGTGCCAGCAGTGAAGGGTCGGGCGGGGAGGGGTACACTGAAGCTTTCTTT. Residues: CASSEGSGGEGYTEAFF.

This clone was observed a few times. This chain uses TRBV2 with TRBJ2-3; 8 bases map to TRBD2. Trimming cost V 2 bases and J 2 bases; bases outside gene matches: 3. Germline values: CDR1 SNHLY, CDR2 FYNNEI. This CDR3 comprises 15 residues. The CDR3 DNA sequence: TGTGCCAGCAGTGAAACTGGACTAGCCACAGATACGCAGTATTTT. Translating it yields CASSETGLATDTQYF.

This clone was seen only a few times. This chain links TRBV6-1 with TRBJ2-7, with 8 nucleotides matching TRBD1. Germline CDR1 and CDR2: MNHNS and SASEGT. V shed 7 bases, J shed 0 bases, and the junction held 11 bases outside the gene matches. The CDR3 has 16 residues. Written as DNA, the CDR3 is TGTGCCAGCATTGATCTACCGGACAGGGCCTCCTACGAGCAGTACTTC. Translation gives CASIDLPDRASYEQYF.

CDR3 sequence reads: CSAQGGFGERNEQFF. The CDR3 nucleotides are TGCAGTGCCCAGGGGGGTTTCGGGGAACGCAATGAGCAGTTCTTC. This rearrangement joins TRBV20-1 to TRBJ2-1; D may be TRBD1 (7 bases). This CDR3 spans 15 amino acids. V lost 6 bases and J lost 6, with 21 bases in between. The germline V gene encodes CDR1 DFQATT and CDR2 SNEGSKA (reference sequence).

This clone is a singleton in its sample. One junction end disagrees with the germline gene, perhaps due to a read error. The gene calls are TRBV4-1 and TRBJ2-7; D is uncertain. Germline V CDR1 and CDR2: MGHRA, YSYEKL. The CDR3 runs to 15 residues. The CDR3 protein is CVSSQAPDGTYEQYF. The CDR3, as DNA: TGCGTCAGCAGCCAAGCCCCGGACGGAACCTACGAGCAGTACTTC.

The CDR3: CAGGPTSGSNEQFF. The DNA for the CDR3 is TGTGCCGGAGGTCCCACTAGCGGGAGCAATGAGCAGTTCTTC. V gene TRBV9 combines with J gene TRBJ2-1; 11 bases are shared with TRBD2. The V segment lost 10 bases and the J segment 6 bases; nucleotides outside the gene matches: 9. This CDR3 is built from 14 residues. CDR1 and CDR2 (germline): SGDLS, YYNGEE.

CDR3 sequence: CASGGTNTEAFF. The CDR3 DNA follows: TGTGCCAGCGGTGGGACCAACACTGAAGCTTTCTTT. This sequence joins TRBV12-3 or TRBV12-4 and TRBJ1-1, with TRBD1 as a possible D gene (5 bases). The CDR3 length is 12 residues. V was pared by 8 bases and J by 2 bases, with 9 bases between.